This T cell receptor (beta chain) comes out of a study of vaccination and CD4 T cells after COVID-19. The overall study: Two of the convalescents were Hispanic, and convalescents were six males and four females. The study, taken as a whole, reports: Median reactive clonotypes, those recognizing SARS-CoV-2, rose from around 20 to 38, not significantly.

Sequenced with the Oncomine TCR Beta short-read assay was DNA taken from cultured CD4+ T cells. Investigators isolated genomic DNA from cultured CD4+ T cells. TCRdb ran MiXCR on the PCR reads and lists one entry per CDR3 protein. The sample lists over 5,000 distinct CDR3 sequences, nearly 35% occurring once. Treatment meaning: roughly 11-day PBMC culture with coronavirus spike peptide pools or control peptides (ViraFEST assay). One should note that the unexposed donor's CD4+ T cells were collected before the COVID-19 pandemic (2011-2018). V dropped 6 bases and J dropped 5 bases, with 15 bases sitting between them. CDR1 and CDR2 (germline): SGHRS, YFSETQ. The CDR3 covers 15 residues. This clonotype was seen a single time. Its antigen remains unknown.

The chain combines TRBV5-1 with TRBJ1-6; D is unresolved. Source material: CD4+ T cells from blood, cultured in vitro. The sequence derives from a human donor in good health. The CDR3 coding sequence is TGCGCCAGCATGATCCACCCGACCGATAATTCACCCCTCCACTTT. Translated, it gives CASMIHPTDNSPLHF.